This T cell receptor beta chain was found in a study of shared clonotypes between healthy human individuals. Across the whole study: Donor ages ranged 18 to 49 years: a couple of women, a few men.

A note on this clone: Its antigen is currently unknown. The sample holds other DNA sequences that translate to the same CDR3.

An assay was performed, and its level was deep. Template for every sorted-subset replicate PCR totaled about 200 ng DNA, 25,000 to 35,000 T cell genomes. Libraries were prepared by immunoSEQ multiplex PCR; TCRdb keeps only in-frame clonotypes and omits some of them. Of about 2 million clones detected, 85% to 95% appear once; the ten largest clones hold 0.1% to 0.15%. Study-level points and caveats: The represented genetic and exposure-history diversity was limited by the small number of donors.

The germline V gene has CDR1 KGHSH and CDR2 LQKENI. The CDR3 consists of 11 residues. Trimming removed 4 bases at V and 1 base at J, with 2 bases between. The sequence came from a young man in good health. The gene calls are TRBV18 and TRBJ2-7, with no clear D. Sequenced input: naive CD4+ T cells sorted from blood. The subset was: CD45RA+ positively selected. CDR3 DNA sequence: TGTGCCAGCTCACTTTCCTACGAGCAGTACTTC. It specifies CASSLSYEQYF.